This record covers a single TCR beta chain. There is no known antigen for this receptor. The input lacks base qualities; no much larger clone sits a single base away. The data were taken from a study of blood T cell repertoires in COVID-19 (dated by TCRdb to about 2020). Broadly, across the study: The collaborator samples originated in the United States, Italy and Spain and spanned the acute and convalescent phases of COVID-19. The prospective study material was composed of cDNA or gDNA derived from T cells, B-cell-depleted T cells, or PBMCs. Deeply sampled blood TCRbeta repertoires from subjects exposed to, actively infected with, or recovered from COVID-19 were included in the dataset. A freely available public database, intended as a resource for researchers studying the immune response to SARS-CoV-2, is where the repertoires were released. The samples were drawn from the first 160 participants of the ongoing ImmuneRACE study and from about 1,200 subjects provided by 6 global collaborators. Sample metadata almost always included a de-identified subject ID, COVID-19 status, age in years and sex. HLA class I and class II types, where available, came from metadata supplied by the sample provider rather than from assay-based typing.

The CDR3 contains 12 residues, cysteine and phenylalanine counted. Here the CDR3 DNA is all that survives: 36 bases in frame from base 1. V was cut back by 6 bases and J by 6 bases, leaving a gap of 12 bases between them. Collaborating institutions collected whole blood in K2EDTA tubes following their own protocols. For TCRbeta analysis, collaborators shipped samples as frozen whole blood, isolated PBMCs, or DNA extracted from either of those sample types. Overall results and qualifications from the work: The amount of clinical and demographic metadata varied by source and participant and was provided uncurated.

The immunoSEQ Assay, a bias-controlled multiplex PCR, was used to amplify TCRbeta CDR3 regions from genomic DNA. Under the source paper's analysis protocol: Nucleated cell counts per sample were estimated from amplification of reference gene primers within the assay. Sequence reads were collapsed and filtered to measure the absolute abundance of every unique TCRbeta CDR3 rearrangement. For each sample, productive Simpson clonality was calculated as the square root of Simpson's diversity index over productive rearrangements. This is the immuneACCESS table as TCRdb keeps it, with only in-frame sequences that have V and J called. A part of the clones is gone; compared with another copy, unresolved V genes explain less than half, and the rest is unexplained. The D gene and trimming were derived from the DNA, and the V and J assignments and clone size from that table. The sample table holds about 55,000 clones, of which around 89% were seen once. The ten largest account for approximately 1.3% of the sample.

The sequence came from a man in his 60s with acute or convalescent COVID-19. The V and J segments used are TRBV12-3 or TRBV12-4 and TRBJ2-7; no confident D gene assignment can be made. Sequenced input: peripheral blood. CDR3 protein: CASSPGITEQYF. The nucleotide sequence reads TGTGCCAGCAGCCCCGGTATCACCGAGCAGTACTTC.